This T cell receptor (beta chain) was obtained from a study of T cell repertoires in cytomegalovirus infection. About the study: Both CMV infection and a matching HLA type were indicated by public TCR beta signatures.

CDR1 is MNHEY, CDR2 SVGEGT, per germline. The CDR3 loop spans 16 amino acids. V trimming: 5 bases; J trimming: 0 bases; junction bases outside the gene matches: 7. Only a few counts were recorded for this clonotype. From the reads, TCRdb called clonotypes with MiXCR, one entry per CDR3 protein. In the table there are roughly 500,000 distinct CDR3 sequences, about 15% of which are singletons. The sequencing sample was made of CD8+ T cells from PBMCs. The chain links TRBV6-2 or TRBV6-3 to TRBJ1-3, with 7 bases that match TRBD1. The sequence came from a human donor in good health (CMV status not recorded). Some clones in this sample may be carry-over from other donors' samples. CDR3: CASSPFRDSSGNTIYF. DNA of the CDR3: TGTGCCAGCAGTCCCTTCAGGGACAGCTCTGGAAACACCATATATTTT.